This is a list of T cell receptor beta chains from one sample in a study of CD8 T cells in Susac syndrome. TCRdb reprocessed the immunoSEQ multiplex PCR reads with MiXCR, giving one entry per CDR3 protein. Of approximately 130,000 distinct CDR3 sequences listed, around nine tenths are singletons. Sequenced: CD8+ T cells from PBMCs. These TCRs come from a human donor with multiple sclerosis. Each CDR3 is given with its conserved first and last residue. A D gene is named only where the DNA matches it firmly. The size field is filled for only some rows; it gives once, few, many or a size class.

TRBJ2-2 | TRBV14 | NA | NA | TGTGCCAGCAGCCAAGTGCTGGGCGGGGAGCTGTTTTTT | CASSQVLGGELFF
TRBJ2-2 | TRBV6-5 | NA | NA | TGTGCCAGCAGTTACTCGGTGAACACCGGGGAGCTGTTTTTT | CASSYSVNTGELFF
TRBJ1-5 | TRBV29-1 | NA | NA | TGCAGCGTAGACCTAACTGCCCAGCATTTT | CSVDLTAQHF
TRBJ2-1 | TRBV24-1 | NA | NA | TGTGCCACCAGTGACACAAATGAGCAGTTCTTC | CATSDTNEQFF
TRBJ2-5 | TRBV7-9 | NA | NA | TGTGGGAAGGGGGGGCGAGAGACCCAGTACTTC | CGKGGRETQYF
TRBJ1-1 | TRBV4-3 | NA | NA | TGCGCCAGCAGCCAAATTCTAGGGCTCGAAGCTTTCTTT | CASSQILGLEAFF
TRBJ2-5 | TRBV23-1 | TRBD1 | NA | TGCGCCAGCAGTCAATCCCGGACAGGGGTGGAAGAGACCCAGTACTTC | CASSQSRTGVEETQYF
TRBJ2-5 | TRBV5-6 | TRBD1 | NA | TGTGCCAGCAGCTCCAGGGGGCATGAGACCCAGTACTTC | CASSSRGHETQYF
TRBJ2-7 | TRBV30 | NA | NA | TGTGCCTGGAGGGGCACGGGCGGCTACGAGCAGTACTTC | CAWRGTGGYEQYF
TRBJ2-1 | TRBV2 | TRBD2 | NA | TGTGCCAGCAGTATCGGTCCAGGGGGACTAGCGGCATACTACAATGAGCAGTTCTTC | CASSIGPGGLAAYYNEQFF
TRBJ2-7 | TRBV3-1 | TRBD2 | once | TGTGCCAGCAGCCGTGGACTAGCGGGGGACTACGAGCAGTACTTC | CASSRGLAGDYEQYF
TRBJ2-3 | TRBV27 | NA | few | TGTGCCAGCAGTTTATTAGGGGATACGCAGTATTTT | CASSLLGDTQYF
TRBJ2-7 | TRBV7-2 | NA | once | TGTGCCAGCTCCTTGGGGATGCTTGGCGTGCTCTCCTACGAGCAGTACTTC | CASSLGMLGVLSYEQYF
TRBJ1-5 | TRBV3-1 | NA | NA | TGTGCCAGCAGCGAATGGGGCCAGCCCCAGCATTTT | CASSEWGQPQHF
TRBJ1-1 | TRBV5-1 | NA | NA | TGCGCCAGCAGCTTGATGCAGGGAGGGCCGAACACTGAAGCTTTCTTT | CASSLMQGGPNTEAFF
TRBJ1-2 | TRBV4-3 | NA | NA | TGCGCCAGCAGCCAAGATTGGGGGCCGGATGGCTACACCTTC | CASSQDWGPDGYTF
TRBJ1-6 | TRBV2 | NA | NA | TGTGCCAGCAATACAGGTTTTAGGACTTCACCCCTCCACTTT | CASNTGFRTSPLHF
TRBJ2-7 | TRBV7-9 | TRBD1 | NA | TGTGCCAGCAGCGCGACGGGACAGCCTTACGAGCAGTACTTC | CASSATGQPYEQYF
TRBJ2-5 | TRBV5-4 | NA | NA | TGTGCCAGCAGCCTGGACGTATCGGGGACCCAGTACTTC | CASSLDVSGTQYF
TRBJ2-7 | TRBV4-3 | NA | NA | TGCGCCAGCAGCCAAGGCCCCAGGGCACCCCACGAGCAGTACTTC | CASSQGPRAPHEQYF
TRBJ1-5 | TRBV6-2/TRBV6-3 | NA | NA | TGTGCCAGCAGTTACTCGTACGGACAGCCCCAGCATTTT | CASSYSYGQPQHF
TRBJ2-7 | TRBV5-1 | NA | NA | TGCGCCAGCAGCTTGGCAAGAACAGGGAACGAGCAGTACTTC | CASSLARTGNEQYF
TRBJ1-1 | TRBV29-1 | NA | NA | TGCAGCGTTGGGGATGGGGTCACTGAAGCTTTCTTT | CSVGDGVTEAFF
TRBJ1-2 | TRBV24-1 | NA | NA | TGTGCCACGAGTGGGCTCGTTGGCACAGCTGGAAACTATGGCTACACCTTC | CATSGLVGTAGNYGYTF
TRBJ2-1 | TRBV15 | NA | once | TGTGCCACCGGTCAGGTAAACAATGAGCAGTTCTTC | CATGQVNNEQFF
TRBJ2-5 | TRBV7-8 | NA | once | TGTGCCAGCAGCTTCCGCCACCTGTACCAAGAGACCCAGTACTTC | CASSFRHLYQETQYF
TRBJ2-3 | TRBV6-4 | TRBD2 | NA | TGTGCCAGCAGTGAAAGACTGGGAGGGGCAGATACGCAGTATTTT | CASSERLGGADTQYF
TRBJ2-2 | TRBV29-1 | NA | NA | TGCAGCGTTCTGGACGGGGAGCTGTTTTTT | CSVLDGELFF
TRBJ2-3 | TRBV27 | NA | NA | TGTGCCAGCAGTTTCGCCTCGGGGCCCACAGATACGCAGTATTTT | CASSFASGPTDTQYF
TRBJ2-1 | TRBV4-3 | NA | NA | TGCGCCAGCAGCCAAGAGGGGCCAGACTACAATGAGCAGTTCTTC | CASSQEGPDYNEQFF
TRBJ1-2 | TRBV2 | TRBD1 | NA | TGTGCCAGCAGTGAAGCAGGCAGGGGGCTCTATGGCTACACCTTC | CASSEAGRGLYGYTF
TRBJ2-7 | TRBV27 | TRBD1 | NA | TGTGCCAGCAGTGCGACAGGGGGACCCTACGAGCAGTACTTC | CASSATGGPYEQYF
TRBJ2-7 | TRBV29-1 | TRBD1 | NA | TGCAGCGCCCTACCGACAGGGGGCAGCGAGCAGTACTTC | CSALPTGGSEQYF
TRBJ1-1 | TRBV5-1 | NA | NA | TGCGCCAGCAGCTCCGGGGGGTTTGGGAACACTGAAGCTTTCTTT | CASSSGGFGNTEAFF
TRBJ2-7 | TRBV19 | NA | NA | TGTGCCAGTTCGGGCCGAAAAGACGAGCAGTACTTC | CASSGRKDEQYF
TRBJ1-5 | TRBV5-8 | NA | NA | TGTGCCAGCAGCGGAGAGGGGTATAGCAATCAGCCCCAGCATTTT | CASSGEGYSNQPQHF
TRBJ2-2 | TRBV4-1 | NA | NA | TGCGCCAGCAGCCTTGGACCCGAGGGGCCCGGGGAGCTGTTTTTT | CASSLGPEGPGELFF
TRBJ2-1 | TRBV19 | TRBD2 | NA | TGTGCCAGTAGTATAGGGCTAGCGGGGGCTTACAATGAGCAGTTCTTC | CASSIGLAGAYNEQFF
TRBJ1-4 | TRBV12-3/TRBV12-4 | TRBD1 | once | TGTGCCAGCATGCCAGGGGGGACTAATGAAAAACTGTTTTTT | CASMPGGTNEKLFF
TRBJ2-5 | TRBV28 | NA | NA | TGTGCCAGCAGCACCGAAAGGACGAACCAAGAGACCCAGTACTTC | CASSTERTNQETQYF
TRBJ1-2 | TRBV6-5 | TRBD1 | NA | TGTGCCAGCAGTCCCTACGGGACAGGGAACGGCTACACCTTC | CASSPYGTGNGYTF
TRBJ1-1 | TRBV30 | NA | once | TGTGCCTGGAGTGTACCGGGGGGTACTGAAGCTTTCTTT | CAWSVPGGTEAFF
TRBJ2-7 | TRBV7-2 | TRBD2 | NA | TGTGCCAGCAGCTTATATGCTAGCGGCTCCTACGAGCAGTACTTC | CASSLYASGSYEQYF
TRBJ2-7 | TRBV5-1 | NA | NA | TGTGCCAGCAGCCCGGGAACCTACGAGCAGTACTTC | CASSPGTYEQYF
TRBJ1-2 | TRBV27 | NA | NA | TGTGCCAGCAGTGTTACAGTAGCTTATGGCTACACCTTC | CASSVTVAYGYTF
TRBJ1-1 | TRBV5-4 | NA | NA | TGTGCCAGCAGCCAAAGTCGGGGGGAAGCTTTCTTT | CASSQSRGEAFF
TRBJ2-3 | TRBV29-1 | NA | NA | TGCAGCGTTGAAGATTTGCCTAGCACAGATACGCAGTATTTT | CSVEDLPSTDTQYF
TRBJ1-1 | TRBV6-5 | NA | once | TGTGCCAGCGCCCCGACAGGCTTGAACACTGAAGCTTTCTTT | CASAPTGLNTEAFF
TRBJ2-7 | TRBV27 | NA | NA | TGTGCCAGCAGTTTATCGGGCCCAGGCTCCTACGAGCAGTACTTC | CASSLSGPGSYEQYF
TRBJ2-1 | TRBV29-1 | NA | NA | TGCAGCGTTGAGTTACACAATGAGCAGTTCTTC | CSVELHNEQFF
TRBJ2-1 | TRBV12-3/TRBV12-4 | NA | NA | TGTGCCAGCAGTTCTTCCTTCAAACGGGACGGTTACAATGAGCAGTTCTTC | CASSSSFKRDGYNEQFF
TRBJ2-2 | TRBV27 | TRBD1 | NA | TGTGCCAGCAGTTTATCGGGACAGGGGGGCACCGGGGAGCTGTTTTTT | CASSLSGQGGTGELFF
TRBJ2-7 | TRBV29-1 | TRBD2 | NA | TGCAGCGCCCAAGGGGGCGGGAGGGCCGCCGGGGAAGAGCAGTACTTC | CSAQGGGRAAGEEQYF
TRBJ2-1 | TRBV9 | TRBD1 | once | TGTGCCAGCAGCGCTATTGGACAGGGGGAAGGTAATGAGCAGTTCTTC | CASSAIGQGEGNEQFF
TRBJ2-7 | TRBV4-2 | NA | NA | TGTGCCAGCAGCCAAGATCCCCACGAGCAGTACTTC | CASSQDPHEQYF
TRBJ1-3 | TRBV30 | NA | NA | TGTGCCTGGACTCCCAGACAGACTCACACCATATATTTT | CAWTPRQTHTIYF